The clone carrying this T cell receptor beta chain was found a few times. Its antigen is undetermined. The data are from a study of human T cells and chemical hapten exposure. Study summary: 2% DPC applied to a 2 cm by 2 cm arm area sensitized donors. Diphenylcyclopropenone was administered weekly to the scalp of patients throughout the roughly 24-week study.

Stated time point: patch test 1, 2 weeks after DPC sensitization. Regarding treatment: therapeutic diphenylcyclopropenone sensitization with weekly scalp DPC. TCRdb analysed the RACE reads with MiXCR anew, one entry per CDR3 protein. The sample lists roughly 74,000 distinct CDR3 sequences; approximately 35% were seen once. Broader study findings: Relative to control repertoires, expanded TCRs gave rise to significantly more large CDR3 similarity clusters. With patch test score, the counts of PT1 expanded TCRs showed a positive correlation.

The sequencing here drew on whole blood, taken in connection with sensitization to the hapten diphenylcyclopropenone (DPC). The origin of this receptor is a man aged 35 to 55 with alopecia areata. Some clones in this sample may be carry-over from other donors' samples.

The CDR3 region is CASSLLDRASRNYGYTF. DNA of the CDR3: TGCGCCAGCAGCCTTCTGGACAGGGCATCCCGGAACTATGGCTACACCTTC. The J gene is TRBJ1-2, the V gene TRBV5-1; TRBD1 aligns across 8 bases. Trimming at V came to 4 bases and at J to 2 bases, leaving 13 bases not matched to a gene. The germline V gene encodes CDR1 SGHRS and CDR2 YFSETQ. This CDR3 region has 17 residues.